This T cell receptor (beta chain) was sequenced for a study of cytomegalovirus exposure and HLA in healthy donors. Study results and caveats: In a later analysis, compared with equally common non-associated chains, HLA-associated beta chains were more expanded. Accurate HLA-A and HLA-B prediction from TCR beta sequences was reported for most subjects.

CDR3 length: 14 amino acids. CDR1 is GTSNPN, CDR2 SVGIG, per germline (reference sequence). Trimming shortened V by 0 bases and J by 4 bases, and 13 bases separated the two germline ends. Primers: 60 Vbeta forward and 13 Jbeta reverse. Clones were sequenced by immunoSEQ multiplex PCR, and TCRdb holds only the in-frame ones, with some missing. The repertoire holds 50,000 to 70,000 clones, 83% seen once, with about 1.6% in the top ten. This clone was detected only once. As yet, its antigen is unknown. Sequenced sample: PBMCs. V is TRBV30 and J is TRBJ2-7; tentatively, D is TRBD1 (6 bases). The origin of this receptor is a human donor in good health. The CDR3 sequence: CAWSVDWGPYEQYF. The CDR3 region has the DNA TGTGCCTGGAGTGTTGATTGGGGGCCTTACGAGCAGTACTTC.